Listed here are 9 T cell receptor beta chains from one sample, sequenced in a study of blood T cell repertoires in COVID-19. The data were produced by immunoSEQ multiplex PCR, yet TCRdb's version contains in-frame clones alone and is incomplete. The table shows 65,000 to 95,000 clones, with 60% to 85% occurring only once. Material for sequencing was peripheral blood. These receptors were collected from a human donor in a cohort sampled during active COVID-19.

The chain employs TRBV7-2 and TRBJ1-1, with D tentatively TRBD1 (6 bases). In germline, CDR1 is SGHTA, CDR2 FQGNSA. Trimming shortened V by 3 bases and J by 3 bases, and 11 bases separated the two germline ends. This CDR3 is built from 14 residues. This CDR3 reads CASSFHRVDTEAFF. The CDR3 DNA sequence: TGTGCCAGCAGCTTCCACAGGGTGGACACTGAAGCTTTCTTT.

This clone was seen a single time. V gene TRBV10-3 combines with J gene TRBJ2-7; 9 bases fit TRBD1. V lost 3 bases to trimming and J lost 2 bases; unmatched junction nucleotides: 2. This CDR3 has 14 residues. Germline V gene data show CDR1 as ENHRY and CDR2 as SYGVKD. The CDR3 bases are TGTGCCATCAGTGAAGGGACAGGGACCTACGAGCAGTACTTC. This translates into CAISEGTGTYEQYF.

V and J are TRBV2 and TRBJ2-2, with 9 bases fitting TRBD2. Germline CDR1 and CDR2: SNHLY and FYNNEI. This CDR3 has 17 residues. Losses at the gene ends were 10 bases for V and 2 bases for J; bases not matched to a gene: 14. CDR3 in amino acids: CATTRLAAKKNTGELFF. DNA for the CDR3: TGTGCCACCACCAGACTAGCGGCAAAGAAAAACACCGGGGAGCTGTTTTTT.

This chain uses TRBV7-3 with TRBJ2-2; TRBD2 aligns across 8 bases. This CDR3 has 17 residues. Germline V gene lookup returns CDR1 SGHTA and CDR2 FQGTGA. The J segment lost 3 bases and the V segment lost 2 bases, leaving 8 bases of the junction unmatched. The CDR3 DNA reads TGTGCCAGCAGCTTATCCGGTCCACTAGCGGACACCGGGGAGCTGTTTTTT. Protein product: CASSLSGPLADTGELFF.

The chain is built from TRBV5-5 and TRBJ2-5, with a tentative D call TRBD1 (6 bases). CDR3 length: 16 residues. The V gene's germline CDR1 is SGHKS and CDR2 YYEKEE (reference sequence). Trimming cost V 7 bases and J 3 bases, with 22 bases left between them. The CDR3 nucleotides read TGTGCCAGCGTCTTGTCTCCAGGGACAAGAAAAGAGACCCAGTACTTC. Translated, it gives CASVLSPGTRKETQYF.

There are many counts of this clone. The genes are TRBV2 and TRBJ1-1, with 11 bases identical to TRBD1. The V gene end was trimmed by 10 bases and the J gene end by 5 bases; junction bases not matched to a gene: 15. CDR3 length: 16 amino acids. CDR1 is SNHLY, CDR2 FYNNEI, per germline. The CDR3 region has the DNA TGTGCCAACGTCCTAGGGACAGGGGGAATCGGGACTGAAGCTTTCTTT. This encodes CANVLGTGGIGTEAFF.

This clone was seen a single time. CDR3 DNA sequence: TGTGCCAGCAGCTTAGAAAGGGGGCACGGCTACACCTTC. Its protein is CASSLERGHGYTF. The rearrangement links TRBV7-2 to TRBJ1-2; 7 nucleotides line up with TRBD1. V was clipped by 1 base and J by 8 bases; unmatched bases: 4. Germline V gene data show CDR1 as SGHTA and CDR2 as FQGNSA. This CDR3 has 13 residues. The full variable domain, with the rest looked up from reference TRBV7-2 and TRBJ1-2, is GAGVSQSPSNKVTEKGKDVELRCDPISGHTALYWYRQSLGQGLEFLIYFQGNSAPDKSGLPSDRFSAERTGGSVSTLTIQRTQQEDSAVYLCASSLERGHGYTFGSGTRLTVV.

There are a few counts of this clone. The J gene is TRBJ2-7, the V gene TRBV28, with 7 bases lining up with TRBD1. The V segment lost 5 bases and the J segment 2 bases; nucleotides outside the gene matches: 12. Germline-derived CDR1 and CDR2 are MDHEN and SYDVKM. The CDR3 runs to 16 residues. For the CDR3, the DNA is TGTGCCAGCAGTCGCCCGGGACAGTTGCCGACCTACGAGCAGTACTTC. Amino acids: CASSRPGQLPTYEQYF.

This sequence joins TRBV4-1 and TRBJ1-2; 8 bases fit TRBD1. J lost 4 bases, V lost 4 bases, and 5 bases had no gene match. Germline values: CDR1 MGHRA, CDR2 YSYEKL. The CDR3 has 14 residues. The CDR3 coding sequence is TGCGCCAGCAGCCTGGACAGGGTCAGCTATGGCTACACCTTC. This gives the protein CASSLDRVSYGYTF.